This TCR beta chain is drawn from a study of blood T cell repertoires in COVID-19. About the research overall: Whether acute or convalescent, the COVID-19 samples came from the United States, Italy and Spain. Nucleic acid was either cDNA or gDNA, and it came from T cells, B-cell-depleted T cells, or PBMCs.

Authors' methods: Reference gene primer amplification gave estimated nucleated cell counts. Profiling relied on immunoSEQ multiplex PCR, and the TCRdb table lists in-frame clones only, not all of them. The V and J calls and the clone size are those of that table, but D and trimming were determined from the DNA. Of some 120,000 clones in the sample, roughly 84% were seen once. CDR1 and CDR2 from the germline V gene are SQVTM and ANQGSEA. J was trimmed by 4 bases and V by 5 bases; bases with no gene match: 12. This CDR3 contains 17 residues. The genes are TRBV29-1 and TRBJ2-1; 12 bases are a match to TRBD1. This clonotype was obtained from a woman under 40 who had recovered from COVID-19. The sample taken for sequencing was peripheral blood. CDR3 coding DNA: TGCAGCGTTTTAGGGGACAGGGGGCTTTCTTTTTACAATGAGCAGTTCTTC. Protein: CSVLGDRGLSFYNEQFF.